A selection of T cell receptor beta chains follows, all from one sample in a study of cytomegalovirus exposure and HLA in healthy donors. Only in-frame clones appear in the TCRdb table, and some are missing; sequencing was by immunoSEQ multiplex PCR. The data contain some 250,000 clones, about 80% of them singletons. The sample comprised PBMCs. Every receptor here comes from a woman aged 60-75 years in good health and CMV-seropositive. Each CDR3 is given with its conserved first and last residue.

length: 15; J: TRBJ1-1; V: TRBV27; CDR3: CASSPEAPHYTEAFF
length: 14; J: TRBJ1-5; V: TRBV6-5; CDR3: CASRTAYSNQPQHF
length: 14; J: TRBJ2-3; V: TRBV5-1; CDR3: CASSRDLVADTQYF
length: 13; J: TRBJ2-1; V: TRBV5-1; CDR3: CASSLGTRNEQFF
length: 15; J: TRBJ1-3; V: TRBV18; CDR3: CASSPVGVEGNTIYF
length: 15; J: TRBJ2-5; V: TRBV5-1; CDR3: CASSYLAGGPETQYF
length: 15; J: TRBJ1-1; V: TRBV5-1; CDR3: CASSSPGGGETEAFF
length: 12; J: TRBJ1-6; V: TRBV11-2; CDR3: CASSPGQPPLHF
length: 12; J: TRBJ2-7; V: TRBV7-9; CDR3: CASSVGLYEQYF
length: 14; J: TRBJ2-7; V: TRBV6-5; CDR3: CASSYSPEGHEQYF
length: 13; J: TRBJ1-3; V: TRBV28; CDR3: CASVSPQWDRIYF
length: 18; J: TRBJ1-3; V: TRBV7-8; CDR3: CASSTPGGGRTRGNTIYF
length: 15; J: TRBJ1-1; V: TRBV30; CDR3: CAWSSMDRRNTEAFF
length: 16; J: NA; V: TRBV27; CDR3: CASSSLTSGLFYEQYF
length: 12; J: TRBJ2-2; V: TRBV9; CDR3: CASEGAVGELFF
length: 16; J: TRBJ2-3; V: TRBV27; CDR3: CASSLRVLAGEDTQYF
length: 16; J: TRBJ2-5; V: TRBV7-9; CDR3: CASSFLPGLAGETQYF
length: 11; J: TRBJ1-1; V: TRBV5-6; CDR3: CASSLGTEAFF
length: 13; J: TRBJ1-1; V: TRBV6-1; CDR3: CASTMTGTTEAFF
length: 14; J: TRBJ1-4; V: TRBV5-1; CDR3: CASSFDRGGEKLFF
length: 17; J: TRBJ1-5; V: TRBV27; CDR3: CASSLVQGRHNNQPQHF
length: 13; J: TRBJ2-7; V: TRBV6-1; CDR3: CASFGTGVYEQYF
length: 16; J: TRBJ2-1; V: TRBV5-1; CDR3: CASSRGLAGPYNEQFF
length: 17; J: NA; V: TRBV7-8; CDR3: CASSLIVGSGRAYEQYF
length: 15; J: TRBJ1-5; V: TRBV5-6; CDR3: CASSLTENSNQPQHF
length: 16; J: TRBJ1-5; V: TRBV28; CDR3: CASRSTGVGSNQPQHF
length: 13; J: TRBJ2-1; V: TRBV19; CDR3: CASSTRLPGLQFF
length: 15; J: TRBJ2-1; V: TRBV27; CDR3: CASSQRTSGRGEQFF
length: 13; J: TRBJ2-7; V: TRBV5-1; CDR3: CASSSRTGDEQYF
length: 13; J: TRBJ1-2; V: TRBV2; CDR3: CASSRTGSYGYTF
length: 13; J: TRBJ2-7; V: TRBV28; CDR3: CASLAGRSNEQYF
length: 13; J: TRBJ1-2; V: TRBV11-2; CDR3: CASSTGQGNGYTF
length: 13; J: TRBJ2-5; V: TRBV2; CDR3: CASSVEGRETQYF
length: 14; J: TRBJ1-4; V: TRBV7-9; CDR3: CASSVRSTNEKLFF
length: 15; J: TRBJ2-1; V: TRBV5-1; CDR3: CASSRLAASYNEQFF
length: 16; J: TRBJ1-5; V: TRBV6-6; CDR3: CASSYSRDREDQPQHF
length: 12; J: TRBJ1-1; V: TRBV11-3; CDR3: CASSLTDGEAFF
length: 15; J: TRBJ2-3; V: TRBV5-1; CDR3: CASSLASQDSDTQYF